This T cell receptor beta chain is from a study of cytomegalovirus exposure and HLA in healthy donors. Across the whole study: Of the donors genotyped, several hundred in all, 75% to 90% fell in the Caucasian-associated ancestry cluster. Study-wide points: Cytomegalovirus-associated TCR beta chains were listed, numbering roughly 150. CMV antigen specificity of three CMV-associated chains was confirmed in vitro.

The PCR contained 60 Vbeta and 13 Jbeta primers. Clones were sequenced by immunoSEQ multiplex PCR, and TCRdb holds only the in-frame ones, with some missing. The table lists a few hundred thousand clones, 65% to 90% of them singletons, with just over 1.4% in the top ten. With regard to this clone: Antigen: not known.

The TCR sequence derives from a girl between 10 and 17 years old in good health and CMV-seronegative. Sequenced sample: PBMCs.

This CDR3 is CASSDREIGFEQFF. CDR3 sequence (DNA): TGTGCCAGTAGCGACAGAGAAATAGGCTTCGAGCAGTTCTTC. The V call is TRBV19, the J call TRBJ2-1; D perhaps matches TRBD1 (5 bases). Germline V lookup: CDR1 LNHDA, CDR2 SQIVND (reference sequence). CDR3 length: 14 residues. The V end lost 6 bases, the J end lost 10 bases, and 19 bases lay between the germline ends.